The 5 T cell receptor beta chains below all came from one sample that was sequenced in a study of cytomegalovirus exposure and HLA in healthy donors. PCR employed 60 Vbeta and 13 Jbeta primers. Clones were sequenced by immunoSEQ multiplex PCR, and TCRdb holds only the in-frame ones, with some missing. The sample yields some 200,000 clones, roughly 80% seen once. Sequenced: PBMCs. The receptors were sampled from a female donor in good health and CMV-seronegative.

This clone has just one count. This chain uses TRBV9 with TRBJ2-7, with 7 bases that match TRBD2. Germline values: CDR1 SGDLS, CDR2 YYNGEE. V trimming: 4 bases; J trimming: 7 bases; junction bases outside the gene matches: 20. The CDR3 contains 17 residues. The CDR3 DNA is TGTGCCAGCAGCCCCCCCCCTGAGGCGGGAGTAGCGGAAGAGCAGTACTTC. It translates to CASSPPPEAGVAEEQYF.

The chain couples TRBV5-4 to TRBJ2-3; 8 bases agree with TRBD2. Looked up from germline, CDR1 is SGHNT and CDR2 is YYREEE (reference sequence). This CDR3 spans 15 amino acids. V lost 7 bases to trimming and J lost 0 bases; unmatched junction nucleotides: 7. The CDR3 nucleotides read TGTGCCAGCTCGGGCGGGGGGACTAGCACAGATACGCAGTATTTT. Translated: CASSGGGTSTDTQYF.

This chain links TRBV9 with TRBJ2-7, with 9 bases aligning to TRBD2. The CDR3 consists of 16 residues. V shed 0 bases, J shed 2 bases, and the junction held 6 bases outside the gene matches. The germline CDR1 and CDR2 sequences are SGDLS and YYNGEE. The CDR3 loop is CASSVEPAGGPYEQYF. CDR3 sequence (DNA): TGTGCCAGCAGCGTAGAACCAGCGGGGGGCCCCTACGAGCAGTACTTC. Supplemented by reference TRBV9 and TRBJ2-7, the full variable domain reads DSGVTQTPKHLITATGQRVTLRCSPRSGDLSVYWYQQSLDQGLQFLIQYYNGEERAKGNILERFSAQQFPDLHSELNLSSLELGDSALYFCASSVEPAGGPYEQYFGPGTRLTVT.

The genes are TRBV11-2 and TRBJ2-1; 7 bases are a match to TRBD2. Germline lookup yields CDR1 SGHAT and CDR2 FQNNGV. The CDR3 is 15 amino acids. The J segment lost 0 bases and the V segment lost 4 bases, leaving 3 bases of the junction unmatched. The CDR3 loop is CASSSLAVSYNEQFF. The CDR3 region has the DNA TGTGCCAGCAGCTCCCTAGCGGTCTCCTACAATGAGCAGTTCTTC.

V and J are TRBV5-5 and TRBJ1-1; D is undetermined. In germline, CDR1 is SGHKS, CDR2 YYEKEE (reference sequence). Trimming cost V 5 bases and J 1 base, with 12 bases left between them. CDR3 length: 14 residues. As DNA, the CDR3 is TGTGCCAGCAGTACTAGGACTGAGAACACTGAAGCTTTCTTT. It codes for CASSTRTENTEAFF.